A selection of T cell receptor beta chains follows, all from one sample in a study of vaccination effects on CD4 cells after COVID-19. The assay was immunoSEQ multiplex PCR, and TCRdb's table has in-frame clones only and misses some. The sample contains 50,000 to 70,000 clones, less than 85% of which appear only once. For these receptors, no antigen is known. This material consisted of CD4+ T cells from PBMCs cultured without peptide, taken after COVID-19 vaccination. The receptors here all came from a human donor who received a COVID-19 vaccine. Each CDR3 is given with its conserved first and last residue. A D gene is named only where the DNA matches it firmly. Clone size is shown for a subset of rows, as once, few, many or a class of expanded clone.

j_gene: TRBJ1-2; len: 15; abundance: few; d_gene: TRBD1; v_gene: TRBV6-5; CDR3aa: CASSYTRQGVYGYTF; CDR3nt: TGTGCCAGCAGTTACACGCGACAGGGGGTGTACGGCTACACCTTC
j_gene: TRBJ1-5; len: 15; abundance: -; d_gene: -; v_gene: TRBV7-2; CDR3aa: CASSLEGQPNQPQHF; CDR3nt: TGTGCCAGCAGCTTAGAGGGCCAACCAAATCAGCCCCAGCATTTT
j_gene: TRBJ2-6; len: 17; abundance: -; d_gene: -; v_gene: TRBV7-9; CDR3aa: CASSLDGVRVGANVLTF; CDR3nt: TGTGCCAGCAGCTTAGACGGGGTCCGGGTAGGGGCCAACGTCCTGACTTTC
j_gene: TRBJ1-4; len: 14; abundance: -; d_gene: TRBD1; v_gene: TRBV6-6; CDR3aa: CASSLTGGNEKLFF; CDR3nt: TGTGCCAGCAGCCTAACAGGGGGTAATGAAAAACTGTTTTTT
j_gene: TRBJ2-3; len: 12; abundance: -; d_gene: -; v_gene: TRBV19; CDR3aa: CASSPNTDTQYF; CDR3nt: TGTGCCAGTAGTCCCAACACAGATACGCAGTATTTT
j_gene: TRBJ1-2; len: 16; abundance: -; d_gene: TRBD1; v_gene: TRBV3-1/TRBV3-2; CDR3aa: CASRLTDRDGGRGYTF; CDR3nt: TGTGCCAGCAGACTTACAGACAGGGACGGTGGCCGCGGCTACACCTTC
j_gene: TRBJ1-1; len: 13; abundance: -; d_gene: -; v_gene: TRBV10-1; CDR3aa: CASRDNMNTEAFF; CDR3nt: TGCGCCAGCAGAGACAACATGAACACTGAAGCTTTCTTT
j_gene: TRBJ2-4; len: 13; abundance: -; d_gene: -; v_gene: TRBV6-5; CDR3aa: CASSLEAKNIQYF; CDR3nt: TGTGCCAGCAGTTTAGAAGCCAAAAACATTCAGTACTTC
j_gene: TRBJ2-2; len: 18; abundance: -; d_gene: TRBD2; v_gene: TRBV6-1; CDR3aa: CASSEDFVAGGPSGELFF; CDR3nt: TGTGCCAGCAGTGAAGATTTCGTAGCGGGGGGGCCATCCGGGGAGCTGTTTTTT
j_gene: TRBJ1-1; len: 13; abundance: -; d_gene: TRBD1; v_gene: TRBV10-3; CDR3aa: CAIGAGGRTEAFF; CDR3nt: TGTGCCATCGGCGCAGGGGGGCGGACTGAAGCTTTCTTT
j_gene: TRBJ1-1; len: 15; abundance: -; d_gene: -; v_gene: TRBV6-4; CDR3aa: CASRRDPQGEFEAFF; CDR3nt: TGTGCCAGCAGACGAGATCCACAGGGTGAGTTTGAAGCTTTCTTT
j_gene: TRBJ2-5; len: 16; abundance: -; d_gene: TRBD1; v_gene: TRBV7-9; CDR3aa: CASSLRQGAYGETQYF; CDR3nt: TGTGCCAGCAGCTTGAGACAGGGGGCTTATGGGGAGACCCAGTACTTC
j_gene: TRBJ1-2; len: 14; abundance: -; d_gene: -; v_gene: TRBV5-6; CDR3aa: CASSLGRFTYGYTF; CDR3nt: TGTGCCAGCAGCTTGGGTAGGTTCACCTATGGCTACACCTTC
j_gene: TRBJ1-1; len: 13; abundance: -; d_gene: -; v_gene: TRBV5-1; CDR3aa: CASSFQGETEAFF; CDR3nt: TGCGCCAGCAGCTTTCAGGGAGAGACTGAAGCTTTCTTT
j_gene: TRBJ1-3; len: 19; abundance: -; d_gene: TRBD1; v_gene: TRBV30; CDR3aa: CAWIPLHGTGLVSGNTIYF; CDR3nt: TGTGCCTGGATTCCCCTCCACGGGACAGGCCTCGTCTCTGGAAACACCATATATTTT
j_gene: TRBJ2-2; len: 14; abundance: few; d_gene: -; v_gene: TRBV10-1; CDR3aa: CASRDRTDTGELFF; CDR3nt: TGCGCCAGCAGAGACAGGACGGACACCGGGGAGCTGTTTTTT
j_gene: TRBJ2-2; len: 18; abundance: -; d_gene: TRBD2; v_gene: TRBV7-9; CDR3aa: CASSQPRGSGVWVGELFF; CDR3nt: TGTGCCAGCAGCCAACCCCGGGGTAGCGGGGTATGGGTCGGGGAGCTGTTTTTT
j_gene: TRBJ2-2; len: 14; abundance: -; d_gene: -; v_gene: TRBV6-4; CDR3aa: CASSESGDTGELFF; CDR3nt: TGTGCCAGCAGTGAATCGGGTGACACCGGGGAGCTGTTTTTT
j_gene: TRBJ1-4; len: 15; abundance: -; d_gene: -; v_gene: TRBV3-1/TRBV3-2; CDR3aa: CASSELGGTNEKLFF; CDR3nt: TGTGCCAGCAGTGAGCTGGGAGGGACTAATGAAAAACTGTTTTTT
j_gene: TRBJ1-6; len: 13; abundance: -; d_gene: -; v_gene: TRBV29-1; CDR3aa: CSVRTADNSPLHF; CDR3nt: TGCAGCGTTCGGACAGCCGATAATTCACCCCTCCACTTT
j_gene: TRBJ2-2; len: 12; abundance: -; d_gene: -; v_gene: TRBV5-6; CDR3aa: CASSSDSGELFF; CDR3nt: TGTGCCAGCAGCTCGGACAGCGGGGAGCTGTTTTTT
j_gene: TRBJ1-1; len: 12; abundance: -; d_gene: TRBD1; v_gene: TRBV29-1; CDR3aa: CSAGQGPTEAFF; CDR3nt: TGCAGCGCAGGACAGGGGCCCACTGAAGCTTTCTTT